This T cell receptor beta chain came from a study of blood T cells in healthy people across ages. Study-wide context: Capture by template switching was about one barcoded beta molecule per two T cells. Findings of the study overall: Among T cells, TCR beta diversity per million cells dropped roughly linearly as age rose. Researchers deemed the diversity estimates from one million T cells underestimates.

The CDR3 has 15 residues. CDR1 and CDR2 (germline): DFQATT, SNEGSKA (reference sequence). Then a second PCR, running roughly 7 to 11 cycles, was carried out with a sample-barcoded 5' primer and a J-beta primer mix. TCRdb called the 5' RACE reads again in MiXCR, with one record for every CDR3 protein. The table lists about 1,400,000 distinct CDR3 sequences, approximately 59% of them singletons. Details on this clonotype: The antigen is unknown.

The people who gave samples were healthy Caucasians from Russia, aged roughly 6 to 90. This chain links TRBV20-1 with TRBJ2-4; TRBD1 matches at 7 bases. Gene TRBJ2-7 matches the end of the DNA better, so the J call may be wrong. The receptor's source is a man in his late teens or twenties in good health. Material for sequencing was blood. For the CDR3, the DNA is TGCAGTGCCACGGATAGGGACAGAGGCGTCTACGAGCAGTACTTC. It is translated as CSATDRDRGVYEQYF.